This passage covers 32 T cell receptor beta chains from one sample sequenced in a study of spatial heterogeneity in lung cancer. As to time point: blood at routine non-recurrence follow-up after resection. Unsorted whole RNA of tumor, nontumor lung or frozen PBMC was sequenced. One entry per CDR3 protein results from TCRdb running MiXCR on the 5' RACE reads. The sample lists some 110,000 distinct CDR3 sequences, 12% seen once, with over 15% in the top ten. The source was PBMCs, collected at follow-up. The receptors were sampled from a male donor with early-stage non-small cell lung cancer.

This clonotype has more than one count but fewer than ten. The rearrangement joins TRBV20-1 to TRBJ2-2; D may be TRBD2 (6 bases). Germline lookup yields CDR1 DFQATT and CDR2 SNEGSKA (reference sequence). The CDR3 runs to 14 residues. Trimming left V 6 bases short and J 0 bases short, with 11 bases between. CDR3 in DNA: TGCAGTGCCCGGGGAGGATCGAACACCGGGGAGCTGTTTTTT. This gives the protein CSARGGSNTGELFF.

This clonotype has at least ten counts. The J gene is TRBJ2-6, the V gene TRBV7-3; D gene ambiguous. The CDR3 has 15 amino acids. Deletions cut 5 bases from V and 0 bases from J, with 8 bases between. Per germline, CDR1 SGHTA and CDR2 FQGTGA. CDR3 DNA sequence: TGTGCCAGCAGCCCTGTGAGCTCTGGGGCCAACGTCCTGACTTTC. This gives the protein CASSPVSSGANVLTF.

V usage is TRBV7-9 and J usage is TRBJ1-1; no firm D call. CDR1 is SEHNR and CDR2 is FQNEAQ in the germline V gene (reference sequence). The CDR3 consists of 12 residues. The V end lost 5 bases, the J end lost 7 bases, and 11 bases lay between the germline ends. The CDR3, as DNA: TGTGCCAGCAGCCCCGGACTGGGTGAAGCTTTCTTT. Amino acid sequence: CASSPGLGEAFF.

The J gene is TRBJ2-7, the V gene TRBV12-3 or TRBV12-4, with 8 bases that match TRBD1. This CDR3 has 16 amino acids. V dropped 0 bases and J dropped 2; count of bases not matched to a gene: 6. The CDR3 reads CASSLATGQGPYEQYF. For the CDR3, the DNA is TGTGCCAGCAGTTTAGCGACTGGACAGGGACCCTACGAGCAGTACTTC.

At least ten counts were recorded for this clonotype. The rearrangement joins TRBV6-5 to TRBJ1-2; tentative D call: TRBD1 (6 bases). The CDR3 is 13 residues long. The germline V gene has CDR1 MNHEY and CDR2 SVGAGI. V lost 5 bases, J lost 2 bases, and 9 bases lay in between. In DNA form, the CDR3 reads TGTGCCAGCAGTCCTACAGGGAACTATGGCTACACCTTC. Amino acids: CASSPTGNYGYTF.

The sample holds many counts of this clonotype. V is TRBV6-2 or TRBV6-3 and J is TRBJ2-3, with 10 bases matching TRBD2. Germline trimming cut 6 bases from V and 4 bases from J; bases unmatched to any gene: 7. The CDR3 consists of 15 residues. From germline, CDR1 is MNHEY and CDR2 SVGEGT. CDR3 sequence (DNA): TGTGCCAGCAGGATTCAGCGGGGGGGCCCAGATACGCAGTATTTT. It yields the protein CASRIQRGGPDTQYF.

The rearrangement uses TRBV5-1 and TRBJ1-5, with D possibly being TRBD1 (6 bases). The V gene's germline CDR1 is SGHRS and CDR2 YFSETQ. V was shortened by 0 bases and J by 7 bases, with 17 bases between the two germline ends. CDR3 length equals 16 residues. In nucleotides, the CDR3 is TGCGCCAGCAGCTTGGCCCCAGGGGCTGGCGGGCAGCCCCAGCATTTT. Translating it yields CASSLAPGAGGQPQHF.

CDR3 in DNA: TGTGCCAGTATTCGGGAGACCGGGGAGCTGTTTTTT. Residues: CASIRETGELFF. This chain joins TRBV19 and TRBJ2-2; possibly TRBD2 for D (6 bases). CDR3 length: 12 residues. V gave up 7 bases and J gave up 5 bases, with 8 bases separating them. Germline CDR1 LNHDA, CDR2 SQIVND (reference sequence).

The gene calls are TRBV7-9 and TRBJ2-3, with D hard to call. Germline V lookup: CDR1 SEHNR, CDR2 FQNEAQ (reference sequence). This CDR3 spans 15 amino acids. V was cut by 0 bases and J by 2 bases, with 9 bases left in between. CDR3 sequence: CASSLATPNTDTQYF. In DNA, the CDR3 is TGTGCCAGCAGCTTAGCGACTCCCAACACAGATACGCAGTATTTT.

Written as DNA, the CDR3 is TGTGCCAGCAGGCAGGACAGGGGGCGATCACCCCTCCACTTT. The encoded protein is CASRQDRGRSPLHF. The chain uses TRBV14 and TRBJ1-6; 11 bases are shared with TRBD1. The germline V gene has CDR1 SGHDN and CDR2 FVKESK. V lost 6 bases, J lost 10 bases, and 5 bases stayed unmatched. CDR3 length: 14 residues.

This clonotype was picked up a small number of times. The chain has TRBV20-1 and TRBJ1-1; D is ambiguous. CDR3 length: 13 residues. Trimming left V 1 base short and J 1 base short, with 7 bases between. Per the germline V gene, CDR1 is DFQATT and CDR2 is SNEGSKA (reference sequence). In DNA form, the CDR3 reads TGCAGTGCTAGAGGGGCAGGGAACACTGAAGCTTTCTTT. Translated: CSARGAGNTEAFF.

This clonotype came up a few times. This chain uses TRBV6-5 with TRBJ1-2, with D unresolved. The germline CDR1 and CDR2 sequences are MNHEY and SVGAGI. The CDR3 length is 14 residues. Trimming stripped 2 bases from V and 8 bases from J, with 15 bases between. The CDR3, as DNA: TGTGCCAGCAGTTACGGGTCTGACTATCGGGGCTACACCTTC. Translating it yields CASSYGSDYRGYTF.

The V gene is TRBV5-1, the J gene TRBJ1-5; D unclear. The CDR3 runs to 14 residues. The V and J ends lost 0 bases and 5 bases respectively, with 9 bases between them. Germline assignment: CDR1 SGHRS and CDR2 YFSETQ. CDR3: CASSLGGPDQPQHF. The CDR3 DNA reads TGCGCCAGCAGCTTGGGAGGACCTGATCAGCCCCAGCATTTT.

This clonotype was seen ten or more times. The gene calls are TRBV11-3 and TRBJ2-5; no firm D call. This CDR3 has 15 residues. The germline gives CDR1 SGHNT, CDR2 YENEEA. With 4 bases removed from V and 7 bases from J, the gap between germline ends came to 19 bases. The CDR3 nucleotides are TGTGCCAGCAGCTCAACCCCGGACCAAGGTGGGACCCAGTACTTC. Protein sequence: CASSSTPDQGGTQYF.

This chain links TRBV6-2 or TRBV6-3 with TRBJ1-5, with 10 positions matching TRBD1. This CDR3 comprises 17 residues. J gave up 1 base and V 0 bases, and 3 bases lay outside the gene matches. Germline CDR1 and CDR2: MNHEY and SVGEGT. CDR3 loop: CASSYSRGQGSNQPQHF. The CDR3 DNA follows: TGTGCCAGCAGTTACTCGAGGGGACAGGGGAGCAATCAGCCCCAGCATTTT.

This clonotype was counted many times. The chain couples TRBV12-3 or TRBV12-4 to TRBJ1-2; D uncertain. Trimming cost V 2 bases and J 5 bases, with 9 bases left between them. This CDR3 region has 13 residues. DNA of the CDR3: TGTGCCAGCAGTTTAAGGGAGCGATATGGCTACACCTTC. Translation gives CASSLRERYGYTF.

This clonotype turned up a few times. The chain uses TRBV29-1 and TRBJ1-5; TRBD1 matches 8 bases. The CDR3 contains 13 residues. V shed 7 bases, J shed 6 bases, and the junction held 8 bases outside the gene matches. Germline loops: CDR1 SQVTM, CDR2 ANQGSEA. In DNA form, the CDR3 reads TGCAGCGCCGTACAGGGGGGCGGTCAGCCCCAGCATTTT. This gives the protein CSAVQGGGQPQHF.

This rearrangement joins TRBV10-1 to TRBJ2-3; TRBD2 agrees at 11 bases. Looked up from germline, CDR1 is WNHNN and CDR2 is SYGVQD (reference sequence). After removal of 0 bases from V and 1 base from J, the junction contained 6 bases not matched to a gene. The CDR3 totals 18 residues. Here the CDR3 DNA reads TGCGCCAGCAGTGAGTCAGCGGCTAGCGGGGGGCGCACAGATACGCAGTATTTT. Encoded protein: CASSESAASGGRTDTQYF.

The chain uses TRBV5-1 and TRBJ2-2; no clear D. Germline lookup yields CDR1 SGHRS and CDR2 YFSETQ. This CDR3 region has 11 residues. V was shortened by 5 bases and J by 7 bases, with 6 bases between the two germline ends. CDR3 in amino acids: CASRFIGELFF. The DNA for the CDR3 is TGCGCCAGCAGGTTTATCGGGGAGCTGTTTTTT.

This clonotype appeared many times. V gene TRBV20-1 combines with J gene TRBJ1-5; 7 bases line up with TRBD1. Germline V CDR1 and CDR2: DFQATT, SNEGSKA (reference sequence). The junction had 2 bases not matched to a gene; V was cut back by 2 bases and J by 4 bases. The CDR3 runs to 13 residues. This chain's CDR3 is CSARWDRNQPQHF. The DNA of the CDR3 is TGCAGTGCTAGATGGGACAGAAATCAGCCCCAGCATTTT.

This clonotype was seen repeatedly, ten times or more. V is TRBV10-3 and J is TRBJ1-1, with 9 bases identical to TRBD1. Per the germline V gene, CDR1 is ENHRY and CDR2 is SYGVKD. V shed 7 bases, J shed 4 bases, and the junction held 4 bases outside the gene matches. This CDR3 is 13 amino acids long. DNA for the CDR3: TGTGCCATCAAGGGGACAGGGACCACTGAAGCTTTCTTT. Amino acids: CAIKGTGTTEAFF.

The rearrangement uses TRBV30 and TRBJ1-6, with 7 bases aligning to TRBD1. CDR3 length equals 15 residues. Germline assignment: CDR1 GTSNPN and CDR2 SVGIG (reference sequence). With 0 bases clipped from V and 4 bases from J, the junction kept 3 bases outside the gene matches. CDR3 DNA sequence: TGTGCCTGGAGTGTGGGGACAGTTTATAATTCACCCCTCCACTTT. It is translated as CAWSVGTVYNSPLHF. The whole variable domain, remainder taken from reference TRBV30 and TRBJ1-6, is SQTIHQWPATLVQPVGSPLSLECTVEGTSNPNLYWYRQAAGRGLQLLFYSVGIGQISSEVPQNLSASRPQDRQFILSSKKLLLSDSGFYLCAWSVGTVYNSPLHFGNGTRLTVT.

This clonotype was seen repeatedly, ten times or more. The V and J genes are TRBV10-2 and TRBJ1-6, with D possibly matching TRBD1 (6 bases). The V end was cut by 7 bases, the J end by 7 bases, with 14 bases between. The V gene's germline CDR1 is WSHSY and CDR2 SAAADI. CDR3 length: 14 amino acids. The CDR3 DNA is TGCGCCAGCACGCTGACAGGTTTAAATTCACCCCTCCACTTT. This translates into CASTLTGLNSPLHF.

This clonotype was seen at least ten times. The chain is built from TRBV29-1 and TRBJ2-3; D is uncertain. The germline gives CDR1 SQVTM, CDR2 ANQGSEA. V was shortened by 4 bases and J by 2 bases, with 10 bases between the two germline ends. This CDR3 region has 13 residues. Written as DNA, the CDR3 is TGCAGCGTTGTCCGCCTCCTCACAGATACGCAGTATTTT. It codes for CSVVRLLTDTQYF.

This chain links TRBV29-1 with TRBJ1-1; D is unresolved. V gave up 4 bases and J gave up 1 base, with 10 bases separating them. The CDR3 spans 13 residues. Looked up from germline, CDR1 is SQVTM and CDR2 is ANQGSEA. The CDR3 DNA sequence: TGCAGCGTTGCTAAGGGCTCGAACACTGAAGCTTTCTTT. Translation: CSVAKGSNTEAFF.

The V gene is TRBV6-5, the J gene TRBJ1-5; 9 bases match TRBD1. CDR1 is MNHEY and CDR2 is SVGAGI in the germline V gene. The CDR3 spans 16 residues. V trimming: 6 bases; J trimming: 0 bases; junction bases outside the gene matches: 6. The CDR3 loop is CASRSGTGFSNQPQHF. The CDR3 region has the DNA TGTGCCAGCAGGTCCGGGACAGGGTTTAGCAATCAGCCCCAGCATTTT.

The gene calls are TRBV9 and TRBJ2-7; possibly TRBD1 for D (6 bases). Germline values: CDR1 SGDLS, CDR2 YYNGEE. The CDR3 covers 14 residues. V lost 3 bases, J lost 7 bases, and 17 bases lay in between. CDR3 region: CASSGRTAVEEQYF. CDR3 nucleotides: TGTGCCAGCAGCGGACGGACAGCCGTGGAGGAGCAGTACTTC.

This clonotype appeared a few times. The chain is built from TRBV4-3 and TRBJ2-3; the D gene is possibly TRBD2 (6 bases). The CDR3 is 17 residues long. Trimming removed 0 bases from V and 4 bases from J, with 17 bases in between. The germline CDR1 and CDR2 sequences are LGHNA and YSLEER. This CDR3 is CASSQDLMAGWADTQYF. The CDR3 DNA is TGCGCCAGCAGCCAAGATCTCATGGCGGGGTGGGCAGATACGCAGTATTTT.

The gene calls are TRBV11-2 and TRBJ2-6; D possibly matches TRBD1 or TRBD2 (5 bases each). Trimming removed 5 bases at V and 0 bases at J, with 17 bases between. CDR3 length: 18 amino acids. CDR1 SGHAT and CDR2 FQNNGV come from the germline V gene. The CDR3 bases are TGTGCCAGCAGCCGTTTTTGGGACCTAAACTCTGGGGCCAACGTCCTGACTTTC. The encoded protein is CASSRFWDLNSGANVLTF.

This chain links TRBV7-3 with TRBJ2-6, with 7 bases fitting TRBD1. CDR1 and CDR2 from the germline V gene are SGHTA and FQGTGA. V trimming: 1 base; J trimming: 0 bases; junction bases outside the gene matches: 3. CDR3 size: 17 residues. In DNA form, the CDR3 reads TGTGCCAGCAGCTTAAGACAGGGCCTCTCTGGGGCCAACGTCCTGACTTTC. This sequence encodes CASSLRQGLSGANVLTF.

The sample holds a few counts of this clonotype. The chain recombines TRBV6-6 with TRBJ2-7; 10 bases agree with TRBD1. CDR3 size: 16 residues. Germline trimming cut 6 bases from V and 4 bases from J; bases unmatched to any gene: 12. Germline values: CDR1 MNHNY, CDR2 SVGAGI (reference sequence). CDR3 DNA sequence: TGTGCCAGCAGCCTCTCGGGGGACAGGGGATCTTACGAGCAGTACTTC. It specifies CASSLSGDRGSYEQYF.

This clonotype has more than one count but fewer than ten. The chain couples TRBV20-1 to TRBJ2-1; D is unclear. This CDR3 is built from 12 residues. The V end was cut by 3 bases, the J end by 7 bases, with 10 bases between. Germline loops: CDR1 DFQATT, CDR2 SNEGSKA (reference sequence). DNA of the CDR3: TGCAGTGCTAGGATAGACACGAATGAGCAGTTCTTC. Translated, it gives CSARIDTNEQFF.